This entry features one TCR beta chain sequence. Its cognate antigen is unknown. The entry originates in a study of cytomegalovirus exposure and HLA in healthy donors. Study results and caveats: It was assumed in the presence/absence analyses that sequencing depth was roughly uniform across donors.

The CDR3 has 15 residues. V lost 6 bases, J lost 4 bases, and 5 bases stayed unmatched. The germline V gene has CDR1 MNHEY and CDR2 SVGAGI. 60 Vbeta and 13 Jbeta primers were used in PCR. Sequencing was performed with immunoSEQ multiplex PCR; in TCRdb, only in-frame clones are kept and a portion is missing. The table has over 130,000 clones, roughly 77% seen once. The chain joins TRBV6-5 to TRBJ1-4; 10 positions agree with TRBD1. Sequencing input: PBMCs. The clonotype comes from a woman aged 30 to 39 in good health and CMV-seronegative. The CDR3 nucleotides read TGTGCCAGCAGGCGATGGACAGGGGGTAATGAAAAACTGTTTTTT. It translates to CASRRWTGGNEKLFF.